One T cell receptor beta chain is described in this entry. As yet, its antigen is unknown. PCR used 60 Vbeta primers and 13 Jbeta primers. Measured with immunoSEQ multiplex PCR; TCRdb has only the in-frame clones, and not every one. The table shows about 140,000 clones, with more than 75% occurring only once. The sample belongs to a study of cytomegalovirus exposure and HLA in healthy donors. Regarding the study as a whole: Some TCR beta chains (roughly 160 of them) were listed as cytomegalovirus-associated.

The CDR3 is made up of 15 amino acids. Losses at the gene ends were 3 bases for V and 0 bases for J; bases not matched to a gene: 4. The germline V gene encodes CDR1 SGHRS and CDR2 YFSETQ. The V call is TRBV5-1, the J call TRBJ1-1; TRBD1 agrees at 8 bases. Sequencing input: PBMCs. The source of this sequence is a female donor in good health and CMV-seronegative. Written as DNA, the CDR3 is TGCGCCAGCAGCTGGACAGGGCCCATGAACACTGAAGCTTTCTTT. Residues: CASSWTGPMNTEAFF.